This T cell receptor (beta chain) was obtained from a study of tumor-infiltrating lymphocytes in primary liver carcinoma. Looking at the study overall: Spanning 4.2 to 10 cm, the tumors were T1-T3 N0M0. Overall study results and limits: Against blood, tumors held a significantly higher top-250-clone fraction (p = 0.039).

There are 15 residues in the CDR3. CDR1 is DFQATT and CDR2 is SNEGSKA in the germline V gene (reference sequence). Germline trimming cut 4 bases from V and 2 bases from J; bases unmatched to any gene: 10. Using a constant-region primer together with ProtoScript II reverse transcriptase, TCR beta cDNA was made from 500 ng of total RNA. Each TCR beta library was derived from three nested multiplex PCR rounds that employed slightly modified ARM-PCR. Amplification in the first two PCR rounds was performed using TRBV1-TRBV30 forward primers and a C-beta reverse primer for roughly 9 cycles each. TCRdb re-called the multiplex PCR reads with MiXCR, one entry per CDR3 protein. The sample holds 99,000 or so distinct CDR3 sequences, roughly 69% seen once. Unsorted bulk tissue, roughly 20-34 mg of it, served as the source for co-extraction of RNA and DNA. Regarding this clonotype: Antigen unknown.

The TCR was taken from a woman aged 55-69 years with primary liver carcinoma and hepatitis B virus infection. The V call is TRBV20-1, the J call TRBJ1-1, with 7 bases aligning to TRBD1. The source material was liver tumor tissue from sampling region 5. As for subset: tumor region T5, tumor centre. The CDR3 region has the DNA TGCAGTGCTACCTACCCCAGGGGGACCAACACTGAAGCTTTCTTT. Translation: CSATYPRGTNTEAFF.